This T cell receptor (beta chain) was obtained from a study of cytomegalovirus exposure and HLA in healthy donors. The wider study: HLA-typed donors were the source of some 80 million unique TCRs, which an early data release held.

PCR was performed using 60 Vbeta and 13 Jbeta primers. The table came from immunoSEQ multiplex PCR; TCRdb's copy has only in-frame clones and leaves some out. The table shows 150,000 to 200,000 clones, with about 80% occurring only once. Trimming left V 6 bases short and J 0 bases short, with 11 bases between. The CDR3 consists of 15 residues. Germline V gene data show CDR1 as MNHEY and CDR2 as SVGAGI. Whole-study results and caveats: Available immune exposure information covered CMV serostatus only.

Notes on this clone: As yet, its antigen is unknown. Within the sample, other DNA sequences also encode this same CDR3.

This sequence was found in a middle-aged man in good health and CMV-seronegative. V is TRBV6-5 and J is TRBJ2-2, with D maybe TRBD2 (7 bases). Sequencing input: PBMCs. This chain's CDR3 is CASSRGGANTGELFF. The CDR3 region has the DNA TGTGCCAGCAGCCGAGGGGGGGCGAACACCGGGGAGCTGTTTTTT.